Listed below are T cell receptor beta chains from one sample, sequenced in a study of T cells in Graves' hyperthyroidism and ophthalmopathy. From the multiplex PCR reads, TCRdb called clonotypes with MiXCR, one entry per CDR3 protein. The sample lists 500,000 to 550,000 distinct CDR3 sequences, around 20% occurring once. The sample taken for sequencing was blood. Source of these receptors: a man between 35 and 55 years old with Graves' ophthalmopathy. Each CDR3 is given with its conserved first and last residue. Fields, in order: CDR3 DNA, CDR3 protein, V gene, D gene, J gene, clone size. A D gene is named only where the DNA matches it firmly. Clone size is not always given. Where it is, it says once, few, many or a class for expanded clones.

cdr3_nt: TGTGCCAGCAGCTATCCGGGACAGGGTTCCTACGAGCAGTACTTC
cdr3_aa: CASSYPGQGSYEQYF
v_call: TRBV13
d_call: TRBD1
j_call: TRBJ2-7
clone_size: few

cdr3_nt: TGTGCCAGCAGCCCCCACATAGGAGGGGGTTCCTACGAGCAGTACTTC
cdr3_aa: CASSPHIGGGSYEQYF
v_call: TRBV11-1
d_call: -
j_call: TRBJ2-7
clone_size: many

cdr3_nt: TGTGCCAGCAGTGAAGGGGGGACAGGGAATGGAAAACTGTTTTTT
cdr3_aa: CASSEGGTGNGKLFF
v_call: TRBV2
d_call: TRBD1
j_call: TRBJ1-4
clone_size: -

cdr3_nt: TGTGCCAGCAGTTCCCGAAAACCCCTAGCGGGAGAATACAATGAGCAGTTCTTC
cdr3_aa: CASSSRKPLAGEYNEQFF
v_call: TRBV28
d_call: TRBD2
j_call: TRBJ2-1
clone_size: many

cdr3_nt: TGTGCCAGCAGCTTAGGACTCCCCGGGGAGCTGTTTTTT
cdr3_aa: CASSLGLPGELFF
v_call: TRBV7-2
d_call: -
j_call: TRBJ2-2
clone_size: many

cdr3_nt: TGTGCCAGTAGTAGGACGGACCGCACCTACAATGAGCAGTTCTTC
cdr3_aa: CASSRTDRTYNEQFF
v_call: TRBV19
d_call: -
j_call: TRBJ2-1
clone_size: -

cdr3_nt: TGTGCCAGCAGTTTAGGGGCAGGGTTCGAGCAGTACTTC
cdr3_aa: CASSLGAGFEQYF
v_call: TRBV12-3/TRBV12-4
d_call: -
j_call: TRBJ2-7
clone_size: many

cdr3_nt: TGTGCCAGCAGCTTAGGTCCAGGGCAGAGCAATCAGCCCCAGCATTTT
cdr3_aa: CASSLGPGQSNQPQHF
v_call: TRBV7-2
d_call: -
j_call: TRBJ1-5
clone_size: many

cdr3_nt: TGTGCCAGCTCATCCACCGGGACAGGGGATGTATATGGCTACACCTTC
cdr3_aa: CASSSTGTGDVYGYTF
v_call: TRBV18
d_call: TRBD1
j_call: TRBJ1-2
clone_size: many

cdr3_nt: TGTGCCAGCAGTCCCGGGACAGCGGGATCCGGAGATCCTTACAATGAGCAGTTCTTC
cdr3_aa: CASSPGTAGSGDPYNEQFF
v_call: TRBV6-2/TRBV6-3
d_call: -
j_call: TRBJ2-1
clone_size: -

cdr3_nt: TGTGCCAGCAGCCTCAACTCGGTCCGGACTGAAGCTTTCTTT
cdr3_aa: CASSLNSVRTEAFF
v_call: TRBV7-8
d_call: -
j_call: TRBJ1-1
clone_size: -

cdr3_nt: TGTGCCAGCAATTCGGGGGCTGAAGCTTTCTTT
cdr3_aa: CASNSGAEAFF
v_call: TRBV6-2/TRBV6-3
d_call: -
j_call: TRBJ1-1
clone_size: -

cdr3_nt: TGTGCCAGCAGTACTCGGGCGGAGGGGCGCGAGACCCAGTACTTC
cdr3_aa: CASSTRAEGRETQYF
v_call: TRBV28
d_call: -
j_call: TRBJ2-5
clone_size: many

cdr3_nt: TGCGCCAGCAGCGACGGACAGGGGCGCGGCTACACCTTC
cdr3_aa: CASSDGQGRGYTF
v_call: TRBV5-1
d_call: TRBD1
j_call: TRBJ1-2
clone_size: -

cdr3_nt: TGTGCCAGCAGTTACTCAGCAAGAAACACTGAAGCTTTCTTT
cdr3_aa: CASSYSARNTEAFF
v_call: TRBV6-5
d_call: -
j_call: TRBJ1-1
clone_size: many

cdr3_nt: TGTGCCAGCAGTGTTACGCTAGCCACCGGGGAGCTGTTTTTT
cdr3_aa: CASSVTLATGELFF
v_call: TRBV2
d_call: -
j_call: TRBJ2-2
clone_size: many

cdr3_nt: TGCACCAGCAGCTTGGCCCCTAGCGGCGGGGAGCTGTTTTTT
cdr3_aa: CTSSLAPSGGELFF
v_call: TRBV5-1
d_call: TRBD2
j_call: TRBJ2-2
clone_size: few

cdr3_nt: TGCGCCAGCAGCTTGGAGGGACGGGTGAATGAAAAACTGTTTTTT
cdr3_aa: CASSLEGRVNEKLFF
v_call: TRBV5-1
d_call: -
j_call: TRBJ1-4
clone_size: -

cdr3_nt: TGTGCCAGCAGAAAACAGGGGAGCAATCAGCCCCAGCATTTT
cdr3_aa: CASRKQGSNQPQHF
v_call: TRBV12-3/TRBV12-4
d_call: TRBD1
j_call: TRBJ1-5
clone_size: many

cdr3_nt: TGTGCCAGCAGTACGACAGGGGCAGGAAACACCATATATTTT
cdr3_aa: CASSTTGAGNTIYF
v_call: TRBV6-1
d_call: TRBD1
j_call: TRBJ1-3
clone_size: -

cdr3_nt: TGTGCCAGCAGTTACTCTGCCGCGGGAGGGTATGGCTACACCTTC
cdr3_aa: CASSYSAAGGYGYTF
v_call: TRBV6-5
d_call: -
j_call: TRBJ1-2
clone_size: few

cdr3_nt: TGTGCCAGCAGTGCTGGGGAGAACACTGAAGCTTTCTTT
cdr3_aa: CASSAGENTEAFF
v_call: TRBV2
d_call: -
j_call: TRBJ1-1
clone_size: -

cdr3_nt: TGTGCCAGCTTCGAAAGGGACTGGAGCACCGGGGAGCTGTTTTTT
cdr3_aa: CASFERDWSTGELFF
v_call: TRBV11-2
d_call: -
j_call: TRBJ2-2
clone_size: -

cdr3_nt: TGTGCCAGCGGACTTAGGGCTCCGGGTGAGCAGTTCTTC
cdr3_aa: CASGLRAPGEQFF
v_call: TRBV28
d_call: -
j_call: TRBJ2-1
clone_size: many

cdr3_nt: TGCGCCAGCAGGAGCGGGAGCCCCACAGATACGCAGTATTTT
cdr3_aa: CASRSGSPTDTQYF
v_call: TRBV5-1
d_call: TRBD2
j_call: TRBJ2-3
clone_size: few

cdr3_nt: TGCGCCAGCAGCTTTCCTAACGGTAATGAAGCTTTCTTT
cdr3_aa: CASSFPNGNEAFF
v_call: TRBV5-1
d_call: -
j_call: TRBJ1-1
clone_size: few

cdr3_nt: TGCGCCAGCAGCCAAGACCAGGGCTCGAGGAACACTGAAGCTTTCTTT
cdr3_aa: CASSQDQGSRNTEAFF
v_call: TRBV4-3
d_call: -
j_call: TRBJ1-1
clone_size: once

cdr3_nt: TGCAGCGTTGATGGAGGTGAAATCACAGATACGCAGTATTTT
cdr3_aa: CSVDGGEITDTQYF
v_call: TRBV29-1
d_call: -
j_call: TRBJ2-3
clone_size: -

cdr3_nt: TGTGCCAGCAGTCCCTCCGGGACACTTAATTCACCCCTCCACTTT
cdr3_aa: CASSPSGTLNSPLHF
v_call: TRBV28
d_call: -
j_call: TRBJ1-6
clone_size: few

cdr3_nt: TGCAGTGCCCAACCCGGGTTCCCTTCGGGAGATGAGCAGTTCTTC
cdr3_aa: CSAQPGFPSGDEQFF
v_call: TRBV20-1
d_call: -
j_call: TRBJ2-1
clone_size: few

cdr3_nt: TGTGCCAGCAGTGGCAGGACAGCCTATGTCGACGAGCAGTACTTC
cdr3_aa: CASSGRTAYVDEQYF
v_call: TRBV2
d_call: -
j_call: TRBJ2-7
clone_size: many

cdr3_nt: TGTGCCAGCAGTTTACGAGACAGGGGGCTATACGAGCAGTACTTC
cdr3_aa: CASSLRDRGLYEQYF
v_call: TRBV12-3/TRBV12-4
d_call: TRBD1
j_call: TRBJ2-7
clone_size: -

cdr3_nt: TGCGCCAGCAGCGGATGGGGGGATACGCAGTATTTT
cdr3_aa: CASSGWGDTQYF
v_call: TRBV4-1
d_call: -
j_call: TRBJ2-3
clone_size: -

cdr3_nt: TGTGCCAGCAGTCTAAGGGGGTCCCCAATGGGGGAGCAGTACTTC
cdr3_aa: CASSLRGSPMGEQYF
v_call: TRBV28
d_call: -
j_call: TRBJ2-7
clone_size: -

cdr3_nt: TGTGCCAGCAGGGCTACAAAGTGGGGCACTGAAGCTTTCTTT
cdr3_aa: CASRATKWGTEAFF
v_call: TRBV2
d_call: -
j_call: TRBJ1-1
clone_size: few

cdr3_nt: TGCGCCAGCAGCTTGGGGGCCAACCGGGCCACAGATACGCAGTATTTT
cdr3_aa: CASSLGANRATDTQYF
v_call: TRBV5-1
d_call: -
j_call: TRBJ2-3
clone_size: -

cdr3_nt: TGTGCCATCACTAAGGGGAAGAGTTCCTACGAGCAGTACTTC
cdr3_aa: CAITKGKSSYEQYF
v_call: TRBV10-3
d_call: -
j_call: TRBJ2-7
clone_size: -

cdr3_nt: TGTGCCAGCAGTTTTTCCCTCATAAGGACAGGGCACAATGAGCAGTTCTTC
cdr3_aa: CASSFSLIRTGHNEQFF
v_call: TRBV27
d_call: TRBD1
j_call: TRBJ2-1
clone_size: many

cdr3_nt: TGTGCCAGCAGTGAAGCCTACACCAACTATGGCTACACCTTC
cdr3_aa: CASSEAYTNYGYTF
v_call: TRBV2
d_call: -
j_call: TRBJ1-2
clone_size: many

cdr3_nt: TGTGCCAGCAGTGCCTTCAGCGACATCTATAATTCACCCCTCCACTTT
cdr3_aa: CASSAFSDIYNSPLHF
v_call: TRBV6-1
d_call: -
j_call: TRBJ1-6
clone_size: few

cdr3_nt: TGTGCCAGCAGCTTAAAGGGAGCCGGGACGGGTTTCAATGAGCAGTTCTTC
cdr3_aa: CASSLKGAGTGFNEQFF
v_call: TRBV7-3
d_call: -
j_call: TRBJ2-1
clone_size: many

cdr3_nt: TGCAGCGTTGGAGGCCTCCATACGGTCAATGAGCAGTTCTTC
cdr3_aa: CSVGGLHTVNEQFF
v_call: TRBV29-1
d_call: -
j_call: TRBJ2-1
clone_size: once

cdr3_nt: TGTGCCAGCAGCCCCGGGCGGTATGGCTACACCTTC
cdr3_aa: CASSPGRYGYTF
v_call: TRBV28
d_call: -
j_call: TRBJ1-2
clone_size: many

cdr3_nt: TGTGCCAGCAGCCAAGATAGAGCCCCCTTAACAGATACGCAGTATTTT
cdr3_aa: CASSQDRAPLTDTQYF
v_call: TRBV3-1
d_call: -
j_call: TRBJ2-3
clone_size: few

cdr3_nt: TGTGCCAGCAGCCAGGACAGGGTGGAGACCCAGTACTTC
cdr3_aa: CASSQDRVETQYF
v_call: TRBV12-3/TRBV12-4
d_call: TRBD1
j_call: TRBJ2-5
clone_size: many

cdr3_nt: TGTGCCAGCAGCTTTTCTAGCGGTAACAATGAGCAGTTCTTC
cdr3_aa: CASSFSSGNNEQFF
v_call: TRBV11-2
d_call: TRBD2
j_call: TRBJ2-1
clone_size: many

cdr3_nt: TGTGCCAGCAGCCAAGGGTCGACTAGCGGGGGTCCAGATACGCAGTATTTT
cdr3_aa: CASSQGSTSGGPDTQYF
v_call: TRBV4-2
d_call: TRBD2
j_call: TRBJ2-3
clone_size: -

cdr3_nt: TGTGCCAGCTCCGATGGGCCCGGGGAGCTGTTTTTT
cdr3_aa: CASSDGPGELFF
v_call: TRBV11-1
d_call: -
j_call: TRBJ2-2
clone_size: few

cdr3_nt: TGTGCCATCAGTGAGTCGGGCAGTTATCAGCCCCAGCATTTT
cdr3_aa: CAISESGSYQPQHF
v_call: TRBV10-3
d_call: -
j_call: TRBJ1-5
clone_size: few

cdr3_nt: TGTGCCTGGTTCAAGGGGACGTGGATTACTACTAACTATGGCTACACCTTC
cdr3_aa: CAWFKGTWITTNYGYTF
v_call: TRBV30
d_call: -
j_call: TRBJ1-2
clone_size: -